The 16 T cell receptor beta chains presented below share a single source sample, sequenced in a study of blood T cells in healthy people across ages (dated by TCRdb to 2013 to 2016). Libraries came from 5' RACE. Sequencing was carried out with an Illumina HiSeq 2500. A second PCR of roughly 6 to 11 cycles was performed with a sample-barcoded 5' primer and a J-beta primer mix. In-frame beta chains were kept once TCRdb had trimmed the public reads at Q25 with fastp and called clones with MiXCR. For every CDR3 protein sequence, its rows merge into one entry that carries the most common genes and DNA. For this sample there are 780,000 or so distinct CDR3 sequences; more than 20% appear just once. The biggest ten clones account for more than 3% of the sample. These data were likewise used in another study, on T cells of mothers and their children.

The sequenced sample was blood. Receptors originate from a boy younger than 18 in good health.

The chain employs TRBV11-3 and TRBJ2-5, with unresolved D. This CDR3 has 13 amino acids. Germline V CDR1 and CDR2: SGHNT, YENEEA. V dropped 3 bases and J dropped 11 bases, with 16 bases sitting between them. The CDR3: CASSFLSGGEQYF. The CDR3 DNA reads TGTGCCAGCAGCTTCTTGTCCGGTGGAGAGCAGTACTTC.

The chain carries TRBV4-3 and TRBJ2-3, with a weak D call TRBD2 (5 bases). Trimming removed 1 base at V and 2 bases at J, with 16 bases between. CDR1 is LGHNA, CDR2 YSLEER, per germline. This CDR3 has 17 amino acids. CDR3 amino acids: CASSQGTSGAVTDTQYF. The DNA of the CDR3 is TGCGCCAGCAGCCAAGGTACAAGCGGAGCCGTCACAGATACGCAGTATTTT.

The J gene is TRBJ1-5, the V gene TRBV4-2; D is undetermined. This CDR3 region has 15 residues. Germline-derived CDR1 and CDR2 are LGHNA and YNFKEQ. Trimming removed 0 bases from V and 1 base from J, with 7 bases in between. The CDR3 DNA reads TGTGCCAGCAGCCAAGAAACAGAGAGCAATCAGCCCCAGCATTTT. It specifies CASSQETESNQPQHF.

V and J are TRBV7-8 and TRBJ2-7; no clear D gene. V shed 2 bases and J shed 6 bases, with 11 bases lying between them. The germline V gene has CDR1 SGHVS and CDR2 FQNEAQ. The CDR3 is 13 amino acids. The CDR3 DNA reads TGTGCCAGCAGCTTAAATATAATAGGCGAGCAGTACTTC. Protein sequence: CASSLNIIGEQYF.

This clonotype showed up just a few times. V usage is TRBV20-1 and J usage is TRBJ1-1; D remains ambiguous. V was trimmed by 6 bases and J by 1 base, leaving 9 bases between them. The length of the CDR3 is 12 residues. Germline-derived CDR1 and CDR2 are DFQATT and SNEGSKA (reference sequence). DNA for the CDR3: TGCAGTGCCAAAACAGAGAACACTGAAGCTTTCTTT. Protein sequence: CSAKTENTEAFF.

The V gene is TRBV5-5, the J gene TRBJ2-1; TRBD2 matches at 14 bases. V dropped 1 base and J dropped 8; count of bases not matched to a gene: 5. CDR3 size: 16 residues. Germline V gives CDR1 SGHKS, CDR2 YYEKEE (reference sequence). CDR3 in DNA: TGTGCCAGCAGCTTGACCGGGACTAGCGGGAGAGATGAGCAGTTCTTC. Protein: CASSLTGTSGRDEQFF.

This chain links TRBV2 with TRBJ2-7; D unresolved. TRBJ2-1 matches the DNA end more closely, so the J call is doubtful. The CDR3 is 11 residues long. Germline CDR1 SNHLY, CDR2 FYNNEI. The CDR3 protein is CASRDTHEQFF. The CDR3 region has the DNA TGTGCCAGCAGAGACACCCATGAGCAGTTCTTC.

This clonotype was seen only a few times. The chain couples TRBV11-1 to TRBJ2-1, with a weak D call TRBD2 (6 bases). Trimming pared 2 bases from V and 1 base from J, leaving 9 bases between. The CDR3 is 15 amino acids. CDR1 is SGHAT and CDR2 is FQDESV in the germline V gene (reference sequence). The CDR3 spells CASSLRLESYNEQFF. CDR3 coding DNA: TGTGCCAGCAGCTTACGACTAGAGTCCTACAATGAGCAGTTCTTC.

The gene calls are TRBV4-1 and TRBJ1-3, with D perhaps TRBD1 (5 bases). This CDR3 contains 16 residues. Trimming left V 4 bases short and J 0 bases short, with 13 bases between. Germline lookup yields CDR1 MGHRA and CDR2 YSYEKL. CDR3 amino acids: CASSRRGFTSGNTIYF. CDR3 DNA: TGCGCCAGCAGCCGCCGGGGGTTTACCTCTGGAAACACCATATATTTT.

The DNA of the CDR3 is TGTGCCAGCAGCTTATTATCGGGAGGACAAGATACGCAGTATTTT. The encoded protein is CASSLLSGGQDTQYF. The V call is TRBV13, the J call TRBJ2-3; the match to TRBD2 covers 7 bases. Trimming removed 2 bases from V and 5 bases from J; junction bases left unmatched: 7. The CDR3 consists of 15 residues. Germline CDR1 reads PRHDT; CDR2 reads FYEKMQ (reference sequence).

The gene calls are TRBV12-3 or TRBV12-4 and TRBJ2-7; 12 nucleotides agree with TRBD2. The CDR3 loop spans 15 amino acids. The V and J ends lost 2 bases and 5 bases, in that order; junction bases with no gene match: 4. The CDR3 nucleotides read TGTGCCAGCAGTTTAACTAGCGGGGGGCCCAACGAGCAGTACTTC. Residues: CASSLTSGGPNEQYF.

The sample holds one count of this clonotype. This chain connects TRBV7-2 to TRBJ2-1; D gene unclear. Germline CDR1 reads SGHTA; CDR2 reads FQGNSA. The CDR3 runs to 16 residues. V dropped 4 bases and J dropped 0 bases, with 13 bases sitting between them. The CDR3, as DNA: TGTGCCAGCAGCTATCGCGTGGGAAGCTCCTACAATGAGCAGTTCTTC. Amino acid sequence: CASSYRVGSSYNEQFF.

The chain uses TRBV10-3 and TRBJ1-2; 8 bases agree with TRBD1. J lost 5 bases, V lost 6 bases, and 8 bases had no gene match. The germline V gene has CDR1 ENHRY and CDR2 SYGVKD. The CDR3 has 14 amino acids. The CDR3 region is CAISPGTGGYGYTF. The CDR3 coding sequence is TGTGCCATCAGCCCCGGGACAGGAGGGTATGGCTACACCTTC.

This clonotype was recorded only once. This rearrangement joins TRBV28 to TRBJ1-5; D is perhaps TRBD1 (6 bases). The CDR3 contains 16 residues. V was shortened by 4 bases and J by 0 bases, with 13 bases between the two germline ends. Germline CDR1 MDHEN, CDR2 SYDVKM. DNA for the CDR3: TGTGCCAGCAGTTCGGACAGCCCTTATAGCAATCAGCCCCAGCATTTT. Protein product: CASSSDSPYSNQPQHF.

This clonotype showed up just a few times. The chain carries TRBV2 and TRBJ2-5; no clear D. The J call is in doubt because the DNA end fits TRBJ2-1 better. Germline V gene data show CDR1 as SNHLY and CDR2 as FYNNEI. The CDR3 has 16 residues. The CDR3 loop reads CASSEARSRPYNEQFF. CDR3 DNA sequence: TGTGCCAGCAGTGAAGCGCGGTCCAGGCCCTACAATGAGCAGTTCTTC.

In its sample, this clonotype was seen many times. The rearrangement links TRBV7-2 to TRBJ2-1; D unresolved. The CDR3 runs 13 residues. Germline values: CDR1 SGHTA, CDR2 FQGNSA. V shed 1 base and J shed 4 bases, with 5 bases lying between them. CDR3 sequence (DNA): TGTGCCAGCAGCTTAGTCGGGTACAATGAGCAGTTCTTC. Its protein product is CASSLVGYNEQFF.